The clone carrying this T cell receptor (beta chain) was seen only a few times. Time point of the sample: newly diagnosed, previously untreated cHL patient sample. Starting with thawed PBMCs, CD4+ T cells were purified by magnetic negative selection. CDR1 and CDR2 (germline): SGHAT, FQNNGV. This CDR3 region has 12 residues. V was shortened by 0 bases and J by 7 bases, with 6 bases between the two germline ends. The sample is drawn from a study of PD-1 blockade in classical Hodgkin lymphoma. Using immunoSEQ multiplex PCR, the repertoire was profiled, and TCRdb retains in-frame clones only, with some absent. The sample lists fewer than 20,000 clones; about 80% were seen once.

The chain carries TRBV11-2 and TRBJ1-2, with D hard to call. Sequencing input: CD4+ T cells from blood. The source of this sequence is a human donor with classical Hodgkin lymphoma. CDR3 in DNA: TGTGCCAGCAGCTTAGATCACTCTGGCTACACCTTC. Residues: CASSLDHSGYTF.